This T cell receptor beta chain was captured by sequencing in a study of cytomegalovirus exposure and HLA in healthy donors. Study-wide points: There were approximately 150 TCR beta chains listed as cytomegalovirus-associated. Later analysis identified a missense DCLRE1C variant that was linked to TCR beta V- and J-gene trimming.

Looked up from germline, CDR1 is LNHNV and CDR2 is YYDKDF (reference sequence). V was clipped by 5 bases and J by 6 bases, with 8 bases between them. This CDR3 spans 12 amino acids. Primers included in the PCR were 60 Vbeta and 13 Jbeta primers. Profiling relied on immunoSEQ multiplex PCR, and the TCRdb table lists in-frame clones only, not all of them. The sample records tens of thousands of clones, about 84% being singletons. Turning to this clone: Its target is unknown.

The sequencing input was PBMCs. This chain uses TRBV15 with TRBJ1-5; no clear D. This sequence originates from a girl aged 2 to 9 in good health and CMV-seropositive. CDR3: CATSPSGQPQHF. In DNA, the CDR3 is TGTGCCACCAGCCCTTCGGGTCAGCCCCAGCATTTT.